A single T cell receptor (beta chain) is shown here with its context. This clone was recorded once. Its target antigen remains unknown. Per-base qualities were not stored, and no clone one base away is much larger. Enrolling through a virtual design, the prospective study's participants ranged in age from roughly 18 to 90 years and lived across about two dozen United States geographic areas. Cohort assignment in the prospective study relied on participant-reported clinical history from a screening survey and a study questionnaire. Recovered participants in ImmuneRACE Cohort 3 were defined by two consecutive negative NP/OP PCR tests, clearance by a healthcare professional, or resolution of symptoms. In the prospective study, mobile phlebotomists collected whole blood, serum and a nasopharyngeal or oropharyngeal swab from each participant. Over an approximately two-month period, participants in the prospective study had the option of providing additional blood draws and questionnaires. Before DNA extraction, blood samples from the prospective study were shipped at room temperature or frozen.

The CDR3, cysteine through phenylalanine, is 12 amino acids long. Kept here is only the CDR3 DNA, which spans 36 bases and is read in frame from base 1. V trim: 8 bases; J trim: 6 bases; unmatched bases: 4. According to the germline V gene (reference sequence), CDR1 reads LGHDT and CDR2 reads YNNKEL. TCRbeta CDR3 regions were amplified from genomic DNA by means of the immunoSEQ Assay, a bias-controlled multiplex PCR. The study's processing was this. Within the assay, amplification of reference gene primers was used to estimate how many nucleated cells each sample contained. Sequence reads were collapsed and filtered to measure the absolute abundance of every unique TCRbeta CDR3 rearrangement. For each sample, productive Simpson clonality was calculated as the square root of Simpson's diversity index across productive rearrangements. Here the immuneACCESS table is served through TCRdb, limited to in-frame sequences with V and J called. Missing clones are a known gap in these copies; in checked studies unresolved V genes cover under half, and the rest lacks a known reason. That table furnishes V, J and clone size, whereas the DNA furnished D and trimming. The table for this sample lists a few hundred thousand clones; more than 75% of them were counted only once. Together, the top ten hold approximately 10% of the sample.

These data belong to a study of blood T cell repertoires in COVID-19 (TCRdb year 2020). Looking at the study overall: Collaborator samples came from the United States, Italy and Spain and covered acute and convalescent phases of COVID-19. The material from the prospective study consisted of cDNA or gDNA derived from T cells, B-cell-depleted T cells, or PBMCs. Deeply sampled blood TCRbeta repertoires from subjects exposed to, actively infected with, or recovered from COVID-19 were included in the dataset. A freely available public database, intended as a resource for researchers studying the immune response to SARS-CoV-2, is where the repertoires were released. Samples came from the ongoing ImmuneRACE study (first 160 participants) plus 1,254 subjects from 6 global collaborators. Nearly every sample came with metadata listing a de-identified subject ID, COVID-19 status, age in years and sex. Where available, HLA class I and class II types were obtained from metadata supplied by the sample provider rather than from assay-based typing. General study outcomes and caveats: How much clinical and demographic metadata was included differed by source and by participant, and the metadata was provided uncurated.

The chain employs TRBV3-1 (or the pseudogene TRBV3-2) and TRBJ1-1; the central 9 bases match TRBD1. The source of this sequence is a woman aged 45-60 years who had recovered from COVID-19. The sample taken for sequencing was PBMCs or T cells enriched from blood (not recorded which). The CDR3 amino acid sequence is: CASGQGSSEAFF. The nucleotide sequence is given as TGTGCCAGCGGACAGGGGAGTTCTGAAGCTTTCTTT.